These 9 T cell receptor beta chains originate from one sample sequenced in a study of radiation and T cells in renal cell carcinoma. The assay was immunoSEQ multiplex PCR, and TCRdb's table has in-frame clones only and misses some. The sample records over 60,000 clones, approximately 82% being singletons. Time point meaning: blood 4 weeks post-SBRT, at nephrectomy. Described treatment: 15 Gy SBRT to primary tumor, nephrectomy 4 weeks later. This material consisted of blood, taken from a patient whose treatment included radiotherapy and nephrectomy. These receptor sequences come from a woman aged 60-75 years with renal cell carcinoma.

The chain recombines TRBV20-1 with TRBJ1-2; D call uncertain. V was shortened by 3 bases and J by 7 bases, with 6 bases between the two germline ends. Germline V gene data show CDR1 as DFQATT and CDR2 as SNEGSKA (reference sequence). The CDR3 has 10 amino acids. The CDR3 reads CSARAFGYTF. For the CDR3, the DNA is TGCAGTGCTAGGGCCTTTGGCTACACCTTC.

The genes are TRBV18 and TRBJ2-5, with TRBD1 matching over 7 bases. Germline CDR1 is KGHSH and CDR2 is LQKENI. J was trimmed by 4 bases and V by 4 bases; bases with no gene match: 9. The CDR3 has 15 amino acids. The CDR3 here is CASSRGQLGAETQYF. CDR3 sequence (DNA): TGTGCCAGCTCACGGGGACAGTTAGGAGCAGAGACCCAGTACTTC. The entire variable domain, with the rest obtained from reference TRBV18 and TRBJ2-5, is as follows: NAGVMQNPRHLVRRRGQEARLRCSPMKGHSHVYWYRQLPEEGLKFMVYLQKENIIDESGMPKERFSAEFPKEGPSILRIQQVVRGDSAAYFCASSRGQLGAETQYFGPGTRLLVL.

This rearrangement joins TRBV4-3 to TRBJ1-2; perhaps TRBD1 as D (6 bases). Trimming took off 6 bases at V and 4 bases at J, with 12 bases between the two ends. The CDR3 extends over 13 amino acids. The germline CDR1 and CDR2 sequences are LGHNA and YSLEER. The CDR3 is CASRGGFGYGYTF. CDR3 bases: TGCGCCAGCAGAGGGGGTTTTGGCTATGGCTACACCTTC.

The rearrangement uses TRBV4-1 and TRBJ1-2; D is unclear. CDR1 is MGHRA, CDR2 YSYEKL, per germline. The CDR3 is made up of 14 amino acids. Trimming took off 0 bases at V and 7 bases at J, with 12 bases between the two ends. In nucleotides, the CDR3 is TGCGCCAGCAGCCAAGATACCGGGAGGACTGGCTACACCTTC. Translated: CASSQDTGRTGYTF.

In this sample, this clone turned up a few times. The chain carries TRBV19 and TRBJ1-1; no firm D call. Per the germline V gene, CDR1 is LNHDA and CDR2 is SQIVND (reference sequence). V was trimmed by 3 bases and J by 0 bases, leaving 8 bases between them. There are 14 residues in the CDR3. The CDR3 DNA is TGTGCCAGTAGTATCGTAAACATGAACACTGAAGCTTTCTTT. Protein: CASSIVNMNTEAFF.

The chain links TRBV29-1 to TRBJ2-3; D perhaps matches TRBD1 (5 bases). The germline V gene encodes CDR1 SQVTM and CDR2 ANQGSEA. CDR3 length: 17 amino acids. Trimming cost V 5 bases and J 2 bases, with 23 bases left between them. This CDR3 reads CSVPKPRATGDTDTQYF. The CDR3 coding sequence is TGCAGCGTTCCCAAACCCAGGGCTACAGGCGACACAGATACGCAGTATTTT.

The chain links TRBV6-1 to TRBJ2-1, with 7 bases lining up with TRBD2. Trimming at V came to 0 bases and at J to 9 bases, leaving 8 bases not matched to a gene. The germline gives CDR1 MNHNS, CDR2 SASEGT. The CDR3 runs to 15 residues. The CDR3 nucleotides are TGTGCCAGCAGTGAAGCCCCGGGACTATTGAGTGAGCAGTTCTTC. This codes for CASSEAPGLLSEQFF.

The CDR3 bases are TGTGCCAGCAGCGCGACCGGGACTAGCGGGAACAACGAGCAGTACTTC. Amino acid sequence: CASSATGTSGNNEQYF. The V call is TRBV11-1, the J call TRBJ2-7; 13 bases agree with TRBD2. The CDR3 has 16 amino acids. The V and J ends lost 5 bases and 5 bases, in that order; junction bases with no gene match: 9. Germline values: CDR1 SGHAT, CDR2 FQDESV (reference sequence).

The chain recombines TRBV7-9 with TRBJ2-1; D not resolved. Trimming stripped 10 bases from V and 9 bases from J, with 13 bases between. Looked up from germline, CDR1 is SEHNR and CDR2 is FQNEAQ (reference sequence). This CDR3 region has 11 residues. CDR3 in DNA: TGTGCCACCCGTTGGGTTGGTGAGCAGTTCTTC. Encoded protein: CATRWVGEQFF. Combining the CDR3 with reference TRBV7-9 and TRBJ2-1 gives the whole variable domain DTGVSQNPRHKITKRGQNVTFRCDPISEHNRLYWYRQTLGQGPEFLTYFQNEAQLEKSRLLSDRFSAERPKGSFSTLEIQRTEQGDSAMYLCATRWVGEQFFGPGTRLTVL.